This TCR beta chain was identified during a study of breast tumors, draining lymph nodes, adjacent tissues. Overall study findings and caveats: Most tumor T cells seemingly derive from lymph node, then expand in tumor. That most tumor T cells come from lymph nodes remained unproven.

The lymph nodes were axillary draining lymph nodes from breast cancer patients. Ten or more counts support this clonotype. Its cognate antigen is unknown. The germline V gene encodes CDR1 MNHNS and CDR2 SASEGT. V lost 3 bases and J lost 0, with 15 bases in between. The CDR3 consists of 17 residues. TCRdb reanalysed the multiplex PCR reads using MiXCR and keeps one entry per CDR3 protein. The sample shows approximately 210,000 distinct CDR3 sequences, 30% to 35% of them seen only once. The sequence was collected from a female donor with breast cancer. Some clones in this sample may be carry-over from other donors' samples. This chain uses TRBV6-1 with TRBJ1-3; D is unclear. The sequencing input was axillary lymph node tissue. CDR3: CASSELLPGYSGNTIYF. The CDR3 DNA is TGTGCCAGCAGTGAGCTCCTTCCGGGCTACTCTGGAAACACCATATATTTT.